The next 30 T cell receptor beta chains were all read from a single sample in a study of T cell responses to AZD1222 COVID-19 vaccine. TCRdb's copy holds only in-frame clones and misses some; the assay was immunoSEQ multiplex PCR. Here the sample spans about 170,000 clones, around 88% being singletons. This specimen was peripheral blood, taken 28 days after the second AZD1222 dose. The receptors were sampled from an adult who received the AZD1222 COVID-19 vaccine.

The chain is built from TRBV5-1 and TRBJ2-7; D gene uncertain. Germline lookup yields CDR1 SGHRS and CDR2 YFSETQ. The CDR3 is 16 amino acids. Trimming cost V 0 bases and J 1 base, with 14 bases left between them. The CDR3 loop is CASSLGHVFYSYEQYF. Written as DNA, the CDR3 is TGCGCCAGCAGCTTGGGCCATGTTTTTTATTCCTACGAGCAGTACTTC.

The chain recombines TRBV29-1 with TRBJ2-7, with 10 bases that match TRBD2. The germline V gene has CDR1 SQVTM and CDR2 ANQGSEA. CDR3 size: 15 residues. The junction had 11 bases not matched to a gene; V was cut back by 3 bases and J by 6 bases. Here the CDR3 DNA reads TGCAGCGTTGAGTCTAGCGGGGGCCCTTGGGGCGAGCAGTACTTC. It encodes CSVESSGGPWGEQYF.

This rearrangement joins TRBV6-1 to TRBJ1-1; D is unresolved. The CDR3 length is 17 residues. CDR1 and CDR2 (germline): MNHNS, SASEGT. V shed 4 bases and J shed 0 bases, with 18 bases lying between them. CDR3 nucleotides: TGTGCCAGCAGTGTGGCCCCTTGGGCAACACTGAACACTGAAGCTTTCTTT. Protein sequence: CASSVAPWATLNTEAFF.

The V gene is TRBV19, the J gene TRBJ1-2, with a weak D call TRBD1 (6 bases). The V end lost 5 bases, the J end lost 4 bases, and 11 bases lay between the germline ends. Looked up from germline, CDR1 is LNHDA and CDR2 is SQIVND (reference sequence). CDR3 length: 13 residues. As DNA, the CDR3 is TGTGCCAGTAGTTGGACAGCGCGCTATGGCTACACCTTC. Its protein is CASSWTARYGYTF.

The chain employs TRBV7-9 and TRBJ1-1, with no clear D. Trimming stripped 5 bases from V and 3 bases from J, with 10 bases between. The CDR3 loop spans 13 amino acids. Germline values: CDR1 SEHNR, CDR2 FQNEAQ (reference sequence). The CDR3 sequence is CASSNSLYTEAFF. The DNA for the CDR3 is TGTGCCAGCAGCAATAGCCTATACACTGAAGCTTTCTTT.

This chain joins TRBV5-8 and TRBJ1-6; 7 bases align to TRBD1. Germline lookup yields CDR1 SGHTS and CDR2 YDEGEE. The V segment lost 1 base and the J segment 6 bases; nucleotides outside the gene matches: 16. The length of the CDR3 is 19 residues. The CDR3 region is CASSLQFGDSGGRNSPLHF. Written as DNA, the CDR3 is TGTGCCAGCAGCTTGCAATTTGGGGACAGCGGCGGGCGTAATTCACCCCTCCACTTT.

The chain carries TRBV3-1 (or the pseudogene TRBV3-2) and TRBJ1-5; TRBD1 matches 7 bases. The CDR3 has 13 amino acids. Germline V gene lookup returns CDR1 LGHDT and CDR2 YNNKEL (reference sequence). V dropped 3 bases and J dropped 6; count of bases not matched to a gene: 2. DNA for the CDR3: TGTGCCAGCAGCCAGACAGGGAGTCAGCCCCAGCATTTT. Translating gives CASSQTGSQPQHF.

This rearrangement joins TRBV30 to TRBJ1-5; 9 positions match TRBD1. The CDR3 spans 16 residues. Germline CDR1 and CDR2: GTSNPN and SVGIG (reference sequence). V was pared by 2 bases and J by 9 bases, with 14 bases of the junction left unmatched. In DNA, the CDR3 is TGTGCCTGGAGTCTCAACGGACAGGGGCTTTTTCCGCCCCAGCATTTT. It is translated as CAWSLNGQGLFPPQHF.

Concerning this clone itself: The junction departs from germline at one end; a sequencing error may be responsible. V gene TRBV4-2 combines with J gene TRBJ2-3, with TRBD2 as a possible D gene (6 bases). This CDR3 region has 16 residues. In germline, CDR1 is LGHNA, CDR2 YNFKEQ. CDR3 DNA: TGTGCCAGCAGCAAAGAAAGGCAGGAGGGAACAGATACGCAGTATTTT. It specifies CASSKERQEGTDTQYF.

This clone was detected once. This chain joins TRBV5-1 and TRBJ2-1, with TRBD1 matching over 7 bases. Looked up from germline, CDR1 is SGHRS and CDR2 is YFSETQ. V shed 3 bases, J shed 3 bases, and the junction held 9 bases outside the gene matches. The CDR3 has 16 residues. The CDR3 protein is CASSYFQGEVYNEQFF. The DNA of the CDR3 is TGCGCCAGCAGCTATTTCCAGGGGGAAGTCTACAATGAGCAGTTCTTC.

This chain uses TRBV29-1 with TRBJ2-7, with D uncertain. Germline loops: CDR1 SQVTM, CDR2 ANQGSEA. The CDR3 extends over 12 amino acids. Trimming stripped 4 bases from V and 3 bases from J, with 10 bases between. CDR3 loop: CSVGGGGYEQYF. The CDR3 DNA reads TGCAGCGTTGGAGGCGGTGGCTACGAGCAGTACTTC.

This chain links TRBV28 with TRBJ1-1; unclear D gene. V lost 8 bases and J 2 bases, leaving 15 bases between the germline ends. Germline loops: CDR1 MDHEN, CDR2 SYDVKM. There are 14 residues in the CDR3. The CDR3 region is CASRIGSVNTEAFF. Here the CDR3 DNA reads TGTGCCAGCCGAATAGGATCAGTTAACACTGAAGCTTTCTTT. Drawing the rest from reference TRBV28 and TRBJ1-1, the complete variable domain is DVKVTQSSRYLVKRTGEKVFLECVQDMDHENMFWYRQDPGLGLRLIYFSYDVKMKEKGDIPEGYSVSREKKERFSLILESASTNQTSMYLCASRIGSVNTEAFFGQGTRLTVV.

The chain joins TRBV4-1 to TRBJ2-3; D may be TRBD2 (6 bases). With 1 base removed from V and 7 bases from J, the gap between germline ends came to 15 bases. The CDR3 has 15 amino acids. Germline CDR1 is MGHRA and CDR2 is YSYEKL. DNA for the CDR3: TGCGCCAGCAGCCAAGCGTTAGTGGGGGGACATACGCAGTATTTT. Amino acids: CASSQALVGGHTQYF.

The rearrangement links TRBV6-2 or TRBV6-3 to TRBJ1-1; no clear D. Trimming removed 3 bases at V and 6 bases at J, with 8 bases between. The CDR3 is 12 amino acids. Germline V gene lookup returns CDR1 MNHEY and CDR2 SVGEGT. The CDR3 here is CASSYPLSEAFF. CDR3 nucleotides: TGTGCCAGCAGTTATCCCCTCTCTGAAGCTTTCTTT.

This chain uses TRBV18 with TRBJ2-1; 9 nucleotides agree with TRBD1. Trimming took 8 bases from V and 10 from J; bases not matched to a gene: 9. Germline-derived CDR1 and CDR2 are KGHSH and LQKENI. This CDR3 has 13 residues. CDR3 sequence (DNA): TGTGCCAGCGCCGGACAGGGGATCGTGGAGCAGTTCTTC. Its translation is CASAGQGIVEQFF. Using reference TRBV18 and TRBJ2-1 for the parts outside the CDR3, the full variable domain is NAGVMQNPRHLVRRRGQEARLRCSPMKGHSHVYWYRQLPEEGLKFMVYLQKENIIDESGMPKERFSAEFPKEGPSILRIQQVVRGDSAAYFCASAGQGIVEQFFGPGTRLTVL.

V gene TRBV28 combines with J gene TRBJ1-2, with D unclear. Germline V gene data show CDR1 as MDHEN and CDR2 as SYDVKM. CDR3 length equals 12 residues. V was pared by 6 bases and J by 3 bases, with 8 bases between. The CDR3 bases are TGTGCCAGCAGAAAAGGAGACTATGGCTACACCTTC. Encoded protein: CASRKGDYGYTF.

The chain is built from TRBV5-5 and TRBJ1-2; D is ambiguous. V was shortened by 5 bases and J by 4 bases, with 12 bases between the two germline ends. Germline V lookup: CDR1 SGHKS, CDR2 YYEKEE (reference sequence). The CDR3 sequence is 13 residues long. The CDR3 bases are TGTGCCAGCAGTGGTGCAGTAGCCTATGGCTACACCTTC. Encoded protein: CASSGAVAYGYTF.

The V and J genes are TRBV11-2 and TRBJ2-1; 9 bases line up with TRBD2. The junction had 8 bases not matched to a gene; V was cut back by 1 base and J by 10 bases. Germline V CDR1 and CDR2: SGHAT, FQNNGV. The CDR3 covers 15 residues. The CDR3 bases are TGTGCCAGCAGCTTAGCGGCGGGGGGGCCGTGGGAGCAGTTCTTC. Protein product: CASSLAAGGPWEQFF.

The V gene is TRBV6-1, the J gene TRBJ2-1; D perhaps matches TRBD2 (5 bases). Trimming removed 3 bases at V and 4 bases at J, with 10 bases between. The CDR3 runs 14 residues. Germline V CDR1 and CDR2: MNHNS, SASEGT. DNA of the CDR3: TGTGCCAGCAGTGACCTAGCTATGTACAATGAGCAGTTCTTC. This sequence encodes CASSDLAMYNEQFF.

J is TRBJ1-2 and V is TRBV7-9; 7 nucleotides agree with TRBD1. The junction had 1 base not matched to a gene; V was cut back by 4 bases and J by 5 bases. CDR1 and CDR2 (germline): SEHNR, FQNEAQ (reference sequence). This CDR3 is 12 amino acids long. Here the CDR3 DNA reads TGTGCCAGCAGCTCGGGACAGTATGGCTACACCTTC. Translation gives CASSSGQYGYTF.

There are a few counts of this clone. CDR3 in amino acids: CASRPHGSNTEAFF. Written as DNA, the CDR3 is TGCGCCAGCAGACCCCACGGATCCAACACTGAAGCTTTCTTT. The chain combines TRBV10-1 with TRBJ1-1; D is unclear. This CDR3 has 14 amino acids. Germline CDR1 WNHNN, CDR2 SYGVQD (reference sequence). V shed 6 bases and J shed 2 bases, with 13 bases lying between them.

The CDR3 coding sequence is TGTGCCAGCAGGCCCAGACTAGCGGCTAGCACAGATACGCAGTATTTT. It codes for CASRPRLAASTDTQYF. The V gene is TRBV27, the J gene TRBJ2-3, with TRBD2 matching 9 bases. J was trimmed by 0 bases and V by 6 bases; bases with no gene match: 7. Germline lookup yields CDR1 MNHEY and CDR2 SMNVEV (reference sequence). This CDR3 is built from 16 residues.

The chain uses TRBV19 and TRBJ1-3; 9 bases are shared with TRBD1. CDR1 and CDR2 (germline): LNHDA, SQIVND (reference sequence). CDR3 size: 15 residues. CDR3 sequence (DNA): TGTGCGGCTCAGGACAGGGGAGAAGCCGGAGGGACCATATATTTT. Protein: CAAQDRGEAGGTIYF.

V is TRBV2 and J is TRBJ2-7; 8 bases are a match to TRBD1. The CDR3 runs to 14 residues. The J segment lost 5 bases and the V segment lost 3 bases, leaving 6 bases of the junction unmatched. Germline V gene data show CDR1 as SNHLY and CDR2 as FYNNEI. The DNA of the CDR3 is TGTGCCAGCAGTGATAGGACAGGGTTTAACGAGCAGTACTTC. The encoded protein is CASSDRTGFNEQYF.

This sequence joins TRBV11-2 and TRBJ2-3, with unresolved D. Trimming took 2 bases from V and 4 from J, leaving 7 bases between them. In germline, CDR1 is SGHAT, CDR2 FQNNGV. The CDR3 has 13 amino acids. The CDR3 region is CASSLFSSDTQYF. The CDR3, as DNA: TGTGCCAGCAGCTTATTCAGTTCAGATACGCAGTATTTT.

The chain combines TRBV15 with TRBJ1-2; a possible D gene is TRBD1 (5 bases). The CDR3 spans 17 residues. The ends were cut back, 1 base at V and 0 bases at J, with 15 bases in the middle. The germline V gene encodes CDR1 LNHNV and CDR2 YYDKDF (reference sequence). CDR3 amino acids: CATSRAALKTANYGYTF. The CDR3 coding sequence is TGTGCCACCAGCAGAGCCGCCCTAAAGACAGCTAACTATGGCTACACCTTC.

The J gene is TRBJ2-1, the V gene TRBV29-1; 7 bases map to TRBD2. This CDR3 has 9 residues. The germline gives CDR1 SQVTM, CDR2 ANQGSEA. V shed 7 bases, J shed 10 bases, and the junction held 1 base outside the gene matches. The CDR3, as DNA: TGCAGCGCCGGGGGGGAGCAGTTCTTC. It encodes CSAGGEQFF.

V gene TRBV3-1 (or the pseudogene TRBV3-2) combines with J gene TRBJ1-2, with TRBD1 matching over 9 bases. Losses at the gene ends were 3 bases for V and 7 bases for J; bases not matched to a gene: 6. The CDR3 totals 14 residues. The germline V gene has CDR1 LGHDT and CDR2 YNNKEL (reference sequence). The CDR3 bases are TGTGCCAGCAGCCAGAACCGGGACAGGGTTGGCTACACCTTC. Its translation is CASSQNRDRVGYTF.

The chain employs TRBV27 and TRBJ1-1; the D is unclear. Germline V gives CDR1 MNHEY, CDR2 SMNVEV (reference sequence). CDR3 length: 14 amino acids. Trimming cost V 5 bases and J 1 base, with 11 bases left between them. The CDR3 loop is CASSVGTENTEAFF. The CDR3 nucleotides read TGTGCCAGCAGTGTGGGCACCGAGAACACTGAAGCTTTCTTT.

As regards this clone: Within the sample, other DNA sequences also encode this same CDR3. CDR3 protein: CASSLTGYEQYF. CDR3 nucleotides: TGTGCCAGCAGTTTGACAGGCTACGAGCAGTACTTC. The chain is built from TRBV12-3 or TRBV12-4 and TRBJ2-7; tentative D call: TRBD1 (6 bases). The CDR3 length is 12 residues. V dropped 3 bases and J dropped 3 bases, with 6 bases sitting between them.